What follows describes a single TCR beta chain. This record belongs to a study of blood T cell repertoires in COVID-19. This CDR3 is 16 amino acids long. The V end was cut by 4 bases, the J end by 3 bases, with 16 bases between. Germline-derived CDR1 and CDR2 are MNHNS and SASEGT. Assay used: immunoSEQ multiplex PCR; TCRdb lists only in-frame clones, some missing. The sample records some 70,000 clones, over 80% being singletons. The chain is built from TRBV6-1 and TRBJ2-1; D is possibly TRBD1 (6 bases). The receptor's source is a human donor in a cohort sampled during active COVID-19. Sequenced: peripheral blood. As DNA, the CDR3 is TGTGCCAGCAGTGCAGACAGGTTCGAGGGCTACAATGAGCAGTTCTTC. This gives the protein CASSADRFEGYNEQFF.